This TCR beta chain was captured by sequencing in a study of T-cell memory formation after mild COVID-19. As for the study in general: TCR clusters largely stayed donor specific. Findings and limits, study-wide: The authors left the SARS-CoV-2 specificity of second-wave clones peaking on day 37 unconfirmed. Clones that shrank (day 15 to 85) were balanced CD4/CD8, whereas later expanders leaned CD4+.

Trimming left V 0 bases short and J 3 bases short, with 12 bases between. The CDR3 consists of 16 residues. CDR1 is LNHNV, CDR2 YYDKDF, per germline (reference sequence). TCRdb re-called the 5' RACE reads through MiXCR, storing one row per CDR3 protein. The table includes under 250,000 distinct CDR3 sequences, over 9% detected once. This clonotype has only a few counts. The antigen is unknown. This receptor was taken from a man aged 18 to 30 who had mild COVID-19 (a few samples of this study predate the infection). Cell type and time point are not known. The material sequenced was PBMCs or a T cell subset sorted from them (not recorded which). The chain uses TRBV15 and TRBJ1-5, with D uncertain. As DNA, the CDR3 is TGTGCCACCAGCAGAGATCCGCAGCCCCACAATCAGCCCCAGCATTTT. This gives the protein CATSRDPQPHNQPQHF.